The source of this T cell receptor (beta chain) is a study of cytotoxic CD8 clonotypes in ibrutinib-treated CLL. Study as a whole: Collecting the response samples happened after a median 12 months of treatment, with a range of 6 to 36. General observations from the study: Having risen at ibrutinib response, clonality had fallen back toward baseline by progression.

TCR beta libraries used about 2 micrograms of genomic DNA from cryopreserved PBMCs. The germline V gene has CDR1 SGHRS and CDR2 YFSETQ. This CDR3 spans 12 amino acids. V dropped 4 bases and J dropped 11; count of bases not matched to a gene: 8. Remarks on this clone: Its antigen remains unidentified.

Target depth was 1 in 200,000 to 1 in 1 million T cells, about 10x per clonotype. Profiled with immunoSEQ multiplex PCR; TCRdb holds only in-frame clones, not every one. The sample holds about 160,000 clones; 81% are singletons and the top ten take over 2%. The V gene is TRBV5-1, the J gene TRBJ1-1; TRBD1 matches 7 bases. This sample comprised PBMCs, obtained after 12 months of ibrutinib treatment. This clonotype was obtained from a human donor with chronic lymphocytic leukemia. The CDR3 DNA sequence: TGCGCCAGCAGCATTACAGGGGAGTGGGCTTTCTTT. Translating gives CASSITGEWAFF.